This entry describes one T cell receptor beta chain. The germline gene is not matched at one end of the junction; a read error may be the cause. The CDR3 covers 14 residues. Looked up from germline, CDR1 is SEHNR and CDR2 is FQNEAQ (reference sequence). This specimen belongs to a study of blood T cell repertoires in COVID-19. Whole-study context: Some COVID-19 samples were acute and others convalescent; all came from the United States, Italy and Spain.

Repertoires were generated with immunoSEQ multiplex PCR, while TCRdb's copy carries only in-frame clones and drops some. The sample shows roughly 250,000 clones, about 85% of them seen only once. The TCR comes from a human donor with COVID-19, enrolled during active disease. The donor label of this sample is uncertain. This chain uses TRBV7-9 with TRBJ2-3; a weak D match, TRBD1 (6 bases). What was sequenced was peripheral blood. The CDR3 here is CASRPNMGAETQYF. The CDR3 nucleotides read TGTGCCAGCAGACCGAATATGGGGGCAGAGACGCAGTATTTT.